The 4 T cell receptor beta chains reported below all come from one sample, sequenced in a study of cytomegalovirus exposure and HLA in healthy donors (dated by TCRdb to 2016 to 2017). The library came from the immunoSEQ multiplex PCR assay. The multiplex PCR relied on a mix of 60 forward primers for TCR Vbeta segments and 13 reverse primers for TCR Jbeta segments. TCRdb mirrors the immuneACCESS table, restricted to in-frame sequences. Some clones are absent from its copies; in checked studies, under half trace to an unresolved V gene, and the reason for the others is unknown. The sample table records some 130,000 clones; 79% of these occur just once. The ten largest clones capture 2% to 2.5% of the sample. Sequencing was done on a sample of PBMCs. These TCRs come from a man aged 18-30 years in good health and CMV-seronegative.

V gene TRBV30 combines with J gene TRBJ2-2; TRBD1 aligns across 7 bases. CDR3 size: 14 residues. Germline trimming cut 5 bases from V and 4 bases from J; bases unmatched to any gene: 7. Germline values: CDR1 GTSNPN, CDR2 SVGIG (reference sequence). In DNA, the CDR3 is TGTGCCTGGGTAGAGGGGGCGGGCACCGGGGAGCTGTTTTTT. It encodes CAWVEGAGTGELFF.

Comment on this clone: One end of the junction varies from germline; a read error may be responsible. At the DNA level, this CDR3 is encoded by other sequences in the same sample as well. The chain uses TRBV11-2 and TRBJ2-2; 7 bases agree with TRBD2. The CDR3 sequence is 16 residues long. Germline CDR1 is SGHAT and CDR2 is FQNNGV. The CDR3 is CASSPREGPNTGELFF. The CDR3, as DNA: TGTGCCAGCAGCCCGAGGGAGGGCCCTAACACCGGGGAACTGTTTTTT.

This clone was found once. This chain connects TRBV19 to TRBJ1-5, with 11 nucleotides matching TRBD1. Losses at the gene ends were 3 bases for V and 6 bases for J; bases not matched to a gene: 4. CDR3 length: 15 amino acids. Germline CDR1 is LNHDA and CDR2 is SQIVND (reference sequence). CDR3 residues: CASSIIGTGGQPQHF. The CDR3 DNA reads TGTGCCAGTAGTATTATAGGGACAGGGGGTCAGCCCCAGCATTTT.

This chain connects TRBV30 to TRBJ1-1; TRBD1 might be the D (5 bases). In germline, CDR1 is GTSNPN, CDR2 SVGIG (reference sequence). V lost 0 bases and J lost 1, with 9 bases in between. The CDR3 is 14 residues long. The CDR3 reads CAWSVDGGNTEAFF. The CDR3 region has the DNA TGTGCCTGGAGTGTCGACGGGGGGAACACTGAAGCTTTCTTT.